The sequence of this T cell receptor beta chain was determined in a study of early T cells in non-severe SARS-CoV-2 infection. TCRdb passed the 5' RACE reads through MiXCR, listing each CDR3 protein once. The sample includes 70,000 or so distinct CDR3 sequences, roughly a tenth of them seen just once. V was pared by 4 bases and J by 2 bases, with 14 bases between. Germline-derived CDR1 and CDR2 are MNHEY and SMNVEV (reference sequence). The CDR3 runs to 15 residues. This TCR derives from an adult who was a healthcare worker with PCR-confirmed SARS-CoV-2 infection or an uninfected control (not recorded which). The starting material was whole blood, obtained at baseline. This rearrangement joins TRBV27 to TRBJ1-1; D gene ambiguous. The CDR3 bases are TGTGCCAGCAGTTCTCAAACGGCCGGCAACACTGAAGCTTTCTTT. It encodes CASSSQTAGNTEAFF.